The 10 T cell receptor beta chains presented below share a single source sample, sequenced in a study of blood T cell repertoires in COVID-19. Repertoires were generated with immunoSEQ multiplex PCR, while TCRdb's copy carries only in-frame clones and drops some. The data show tens of thousands of clones, around 80% seen once. The sequencing input was peripheral blood. These receptors came from a middle-aged man with active COVID-19.

This clone was counted a few times. The chain carries TRBV29-1 and TRBJ1-6, with 10 bases aligning to TRBD1. The CDR3 runs 14 residues. CDR1 SQVTM and CDR2 ANQGSEA come from the germline V gene. V shed 4 bases and J 7 bases; nucleotides not matched to a gene: 4. This CDR3 reads CSVGTGQGNSPLHF. For the CDR3, the DNA is TGCAGCGTTGGGACGGGACAGGGGAATTCACCCCTCCACTTT.

The rearrangement links TRBV5-1 to TRBJ2-1, with TRBD2 matching over 8 bases. J gave up 9 bases and V 1 base, and 3 bases lay outside the gene matches. Germline CDR1 and CDR2: SGHRS and YFSETQ. The CDR3 spans 13 residues. CDR3 amino acids: CASSLPAGAEQFF. The CDR3, as DNA: TGCGCCAGCAGCTTGCCAGCGGGGGCTGAGCAGTTCTTC.

The V and J genes are TRBV10-2 and TRBJ1-2; D might be TRBD1 (5 bases). This CDR3 has 15 residues. V shed 6 bases and J shed 4 bases, with 18 bases lying between them. CDR1 is WSHSY, CDR2 SAAADI, per germline. CDR3 sequence (DNA): TGCGCCAGCAGAGACGGACTGGGGGGGATCTATGGCTACACCTTC. Protein: CASRDGLGGIYGYTF.

This clone was seen a few times. The rearrangement uses TRBV5-1 and TRBJ2-3, with 7 bases aligning to TRBD1. V lost 5 bases, J lost 3 bases, and 6 bases stayed unmatched. Germline CDR1 reads SGHRS; CDR2 reads YFSETQ. This CDR3 has 14 residues. The CDR3 sequence is CASRDRLNTDTQYF. CDR3 nucleotide sequence: TGCGCCAGCAGGGACAGGTTAAATACAGATACGCAGTATTTT. Combining the CDR3 with reference TRBV5-1 and TRBJ2-3 gives the whole variable domain KAGVTQTPRYLIKTRGQQVTLSCSPISGHRSVSWYQQTPGQGLQFLFEYFSETQRNKGNFPGRFSGRQFSNSRSEMNVSTLELGDSALYLCASRDRLNTDTQYFGPGTRLTVL.

V usage is TRBV11-3 and J usage is TRBJ2-5, with a possible D match to TRBD1 (6 bases). The CDR3 spans 14 residues. The V and J ends lost 5 bases and 0 bases respectively, with 10 bases between them. The germline gives CDR1 SGHNT, CDR2 YENEEA. CDR3 sequence reads: CASSDRTDQETQYF. CDR3 sequence (DNA): TGTGCCAGCAGCGACAGGACAGACCAAGAGACCCAGTACTTC.

The chain's CDR3 is CASSLGQYNEQFF. In DNA form, the CDR3 reads TGTGCCAGCAGTTTAGGACAGTACAATGAGCAGTTCTTC. V usage is TRBV27 and J usage is TRBJ2-1; D possibly corresponds to TRBD1 (6 bases). This CDR3 has 13 residues. CDR1 and CDR2 (germline): MNHEY, SMNVEV (reference sequence). With 2 bases removed from V and 4 bases from J, the gap between germline ends came to 6 bases.

The chain uses TRBV5-6 and TRBJ1-6, with TRBD1 matching over 9 bases. The CDR3 has 17 amino acids. J gave up 0 bases and V 4 bases, and 5 bases lay outside the gene matches. CDR1 is SGHDT and CDR2 is YYEEEE in the germline V gene. Here the CDR3 reads CASSPLGQGSYNSPLHF. CDR3 nucleotides: TGTGCCAGCAGCCCGCTGGGACAGGGCTCCTATAATTCACCCCTCCACTTT.

This chain joins TRBV5-3 and TRBJ2-6, with a weak D call TRBD2 (5 bases). TRBV5-3 has ORF status, its function being uncertain. CDR3 length: 16 amino acids. The ends were cut back, 4 bases at V and 2 bases at J, with 13 bases in the middle. CDR3 in amino acids: CARSPITRPGANVLTF. CDR3 nucleotide sequence: TGTGCCAGAAGCCCTATAACTAGGCCTGGGGCCAACGTCCTGACTTTC.

The gene calls are TRBV6-5 and TRBJ2-5; maybe TRBD1 (5 bases). V dropped 8 bases and J dropped 5 bases, with 15 bases sitting between them. This CDR3 is built from 13 residues. Germline CDR1 MNHEY, CDR2 SVGAGI. CDR3: CASRLEGVETQYF. CDR3 bases: TGTGCCAGCCGCTTGGAAGGGGTTGAGACCCAGTACTTC.

The V gene is TRBV5-1, the J gene TRBJ1-2; D is unresolved. In germline, CDR1 is SGHRS, CDR2 YFSETQ. Trimming shortened V by 4 bases and J by 6 bases, and 10 bases separated the two germline ends. The CDR3 loop spans 12 amino acids. CDR3 in DNA: TGCGCCAGCAGCCTAAACAGTGATGGCTACACCTTC. The encoded protein is CASSLNSDGYTF.